This section outlines one T cell receptor beta chain sequence together with its context. Its antigen is unidentified. Using immunoSEQ multiplex PCR, the repertoire was profiled, and TCRdb retains in-frame clones only, with some absent. The sample lists roughly 66,000 clones; around 86% were seen once. This record belongs to a study of radiotherapy plus CTLA-4 blockade in lung cancer. In the study overall: Disease control reached more than 30%, with objective responses in 15% to 20%. Overall study findings and caveats: Radiotherapy was combined with ipilimumab, and tumor-derived TCR clones then expanded in blood.

The CDR3 has 11 amino acids. V was shortened by 6 bases and J by 6 bases, with 11 bases between the two germline ends. Germline V gene data show CDR1 as DFQATT and CDR2 as SNEGSKA (reference sequence). Participants had chemo-refractory metastatic non-small-cell lung cancer and were treated with focal radiation plus ipilimumab CTLA-4 blockade. This TCR was sampled from a human donor with non-small cell lung cancer who had a partial response to radiotherapy plus ipilimumab. This chain connects TRBV20-1 to TRBJ1-1, with a tentative D call TRBD1 (5 bases). The sequences come from peripheral blood, collected from a patient treated with radiotherapy plus ipilimumab. The CDR3 DNA reads as TGCAGTGCAGGGGAAGGGGCTGAAGCTTTCTTT. Amino acids: CSAGEGAEAFF.